This is a list of T cell receptor beta chains from one sample in a study of shared clonotypes between healthy human individuals. Generated by immunoSEQ multiplex PCR, the TCRdb table keeps only in-frame clones and is missing some. The sample has fewer than 800,000 clones; approximately 90% are singletons. Sample: naive CD8+ T cells sorted from blood. These receptors came from a man under 40 in good health. The CDR3 runs from the conserved cysteine through the conserved F or W. A D gene is named only where the DNA matches it firmly. Some rows mark clone size as missing; the rest say once, few, many or name a class of expanded clone.

D,V,J,size,CDR3,DNA
TRBD1,TRBV19,TRBJ1-2,NA,CASSMGTAYGYTF,TGTGCCAGTAGTATGGGGACAGCCTATGGCTACACCTTC
NA,TRBV7-9,TRBJ2-1,NA,CASSPYRLGSFPGQFF,TGTGCCAGCAGCCCCTACCGGCTAGGGAGCTTTCCTGGGCAGTTCTTC
NA,TRBV6-4,TRBJ2-6,NA,CASSGGAGANVLTF,TGTGCCAGCAGTGGAGGGGCTGGGGCCAACGTCCTGACTTTC
NA,TRBV28,TRBJ2-5,NA,CASSPSQGRETQYF,TGTGCCAGCAGTCCATCACAGGGTCGGGAGACCCAGTACTTC
NA,TRBV19,TRBJ2-3,NA,CASRRSSPKGGDTQYF,TGTGCCAGTAGACGATCTAGCCCTAAAGGGGGGGATACGCAGTATTTT
NA,TRBV9,TRBJ2-1,NA,CASSGSEPYNEQFF,TGTGCCAGCAGCGGATCGGAGCCGTACAATGAGCAGTTCTTC
TRBD1,TRBV10-3,TRBJ1-2,NA,CAIRDRLKELDGYTF,TGTGCCATCCGGGACAGGTTAAAAGAGCTGGATGGCTACACCTTC
NA,TRBV5-1,TRBJ2-6,NA,CASSGSGASSGANVLTF,TGCGCCAGCAGCGGTTCAGGGGCGAGCTCTGGGGCCAACGTCCTGACTTTC
TRBD2,TRBV28,TRBJ2-5,NA,CASSSDSGLAGGQETQYF,TGTGCCAGCAGTTCCGATTCAGGACTAGCGGGGGGACAAGAGACCCAGTACTTC
NA,TRBV6-1,TRBJ2-7,NA,CASRVGALINQEQYF,TGTGCCAGCAGGGTAGGGGCTCTGATCAATCAAGAGCAGTACTTC
NA,TRBV4-1,TRBJ2-1,NA,CASSQEDSSSYNEQFF,TGCGCCAGCAGCCAGGAGGACAGTAGCTCCTACAATGAGCAGTTCTTC
TRBD1,TRBV5-4,TRBJ2-6,NA,CASSEGQGAGANVLTF,TGTGCCAGCAGCGAGGGACAGGGGGCGGGGGCCAACGTCCTGACTTTC
NA,TRBV19,TRBJ2-7,NA,CASSPILGTYEQYF,TGTGCCAGTAGTCCCATACTGGGGACCTACGAGCAGTACTTC
TRBD2,TRBV11-2,TRBJ2-1,NA,CASSPGLAGNSYNEQFF,TGTGCCAGCAGCCCCGGACTAGCGGGAAACTCCTACAATGAGCAGTTCTTC
TRBD2,TRBV14,TRBJ2-7,NA,CASSPLAGVEQYF,TGTGCCAGCAGCCCTCTAGCGGGAGTCGAGCAGTACTTC
TRBD2,TRBV11-2,TRBJ2-3,NA,CASSSGLAGVWIRTDTQYF,TGTGCCAGCAGCTCGGGACTAGCGGGAGTTTGGATCCGCACAGATACGCAGTATTTT
TRBD1,TRBV7-8,TRBJ1-1,once,CASSYAGQGVGGTEAFF,TGTGCCAGCAGCTACGCGGGACAGGGGGTCGGGGGCACTGAAGCTTTCTTT
NA,TRBV2,TRBJ2-5,NA,CASSEAKGLGQETQYF,TGTGCCAGCAGTGAAGCCAAGGGATTGGGCCAAGAGACCCAGTACTTC
NA,TRBV4-3,TRBJ2-1,NA,CASSQGSSWLHEQFF,TGCGCCAGCAGCCAAGGGTCATCGTGGTTGCATGAGCAGTTCTTC
NA,TRBV19,TRBJ1-4,NA,CASSIGGRRNEKLFF,TGTGCCAGTAGTATAGGAGGCAGACGAAATGAAAAACTGTTTTTT
TRBD2,TRBV10-3,TRBJ2-7,NA,CAISESTQGLAGAQHF,TGTGCCATCAGTGAGTCGACCCAAGGACTAGCGGGAGCCCAGCACTTC
NA,TRBV4-1,TRBJ2-5,NA,CASSQVGQETQYF,TGCGCCAGCAGCCAAGTTGGCCAAGAGACCCAGTACTTC
NA,TRBV7-9,TRBJ1-2,NA,CAIPETTGLNYGYTF,TGTGCCATTCCGGAAACAACAGGATTGAACTATGGCTACACCTTC
NA,TRBV19,TRBJ2-2,NA,CASSIDQDTGELFF,TGTGCCAGTAGTATAGATCAGGACACCGGGGAGCTGTTTTTT
TRBD2,TRBV4-1,TRBJ2-1,NA,CASSPLAGGGNEQFF,TGCGCCAGCAGCCCGCTAGCGGGGGGCGGTAATGAGCAGTTCTTC
TRBD1,TRBV29-1,TRBJ1-2,once,CSVIGTAPGYTF,TGCAGCGTTATTGGGACAGCGCCAGGCTACACCTTC
TRBD1,TRBV6-1,TRBJ2-7,NA,CASSEVRTGGLYEQYF,TGTGCCAGCAGTGAAGTTCGGACAGGGGGCCTCTACGAGCAGTACTTC
TRBD1,TRBV9,TRBJ2-7,NA,CASSPHRDRGLAGYEQYF,TGTGCCAGCAGCCCTCACCGGGACAGGGGTTTGGCTGGCTACGAGCAGTACTTC
TRBD1,TRBV9,TRBJ2-1,NA,CASRTPGTGKVNEQFF,TGTGCCAGCAGGACCCCCGGGACAGGGAAGGTCAATGAGCAGTTCTTC
TRBD2,TRBV28,TRBJ2-7,once,CASGPFGRAYEQYF,TGTGCCAGCGGACCCTTCGGGAGGGCCTACGAGCAGTACTTC
TRBD2,TRBV27,TRBJ2-5,NA,CASGRGETQYF,TGTGCTTCAGGGAGGGGAGAGACCCAGTACTTC
TRBD2,TRBV5-4,TRBJ2-1,NA,CASSWGGLAGESEQFF,TGTGCCAGCAGCTGGGGGGGACTAGCGGGAGAAAGTGAGCAGTTCTTC
NA,TRBV27,TRBJ2-1,NA,CASSYFGSVNEQFF,TGTGCCAGCAGCTACTTCGGCAGCGTGAATGAGCAGTTCTTC
NA,TRBV5-1,TRBJ2-1,NA,CASSWRGETENNEQFF,TGCGCCAGCAGCTGGAGGGGGGAGACCGAGAACAATGAGCAGTTCTTC
TRBD2,TRBV14,TRBJ2-2,NA,CASSLGTSGSRTGELFF,TGTGCCAGCAGCCTCGGGACTAGCGGGAGTCGGACCGGGGAGCTGTTTTTT
TRBD2,TRBV27,TRBJ2-1,NA,CASSPSSGGYNEQFF,TGTGCCAGCAGTCCCTCTAGCGGGGGTTACAATGAGCAGTTCTTC
NA,TRBV28,TRBJ1-2,NA,CASSPGISGYTF,TGTGCCAGCAGTCCCGGGATTTCTGGCTACACCTTC
NA,TRBV7-9,TRBJ2-7,NA,CASSTRIYEQYF,TGTGCCAGCAGCACCCGAATCTACGAGCAGTACTTC
NA,TRBV6-1,TRBJ1-1,NA,CASSEWGRTGNTEAFF,TGTGCCAGCAGTGAATGGGGTCGGACTGGGAACACTGAAGCTTTCTTT
NA,TRBV28,TRBJ2-1,few,CASSQTLWGGGQFF,TGTGCCAGCAGTCAAACTTTATGGGGCGGTGGGCAGTTCTTC
NA,TRBV6-1,TRBJ2-3,once,CASSGYYGSTDTQYF,TGTGCCAGCAGTGGATACTACGGAAGCACAGATACGCAGTATTTT
TRBD1,TRBV4-3,TRBJ2-7,many,CASSQDTGTGGYEQYF,TGCGCCAGCAGCCAAGATACGGGGACAGGGGGCTACGAGCAGTACTTC
TRBD1,TRBV27,TRBJ2-1,NA,CASSLGDRAYNEQFF,TGTGCCAGCAGTTTAGGGGACAGGGCCTACAATGAGCAGTTCTTC
TRBD1,TRBV29-1,TRBJ1-2,NA,CSVDRETNYGYTF,TGCAGCGTGGACAGGGAGACTAACTATGGCTACACCTTC
NA,TRBV4-3,TRBJ2-7,NA,CASSQAGGGFYEQYF,TGCGCCAGCAGCCAAGCTGGGGGAGGATTCTACGAGCAGTACTTC
NA,TRBV21-1,TRBJ1-3,NA,CASSKRRDSGNTIYF,TGTGCCAGCAGTAAAAGACGGGACTCTGGAAACACCATATATTTT
TRBD1,TRBV19,TRBJ2-7,NA,CASRAGQGEEEQYF,TGTGCCAGTAGGGCGGGACAGGGAGAGGAGGAGCAGTACTTC
NA,TRBV11-3,TRBJ2-3,NA,CASSLGSTDTQYF,TGTGCCAGCAGCTTAGGTAGCACAGATACGCAGTATTTT
TRBD2,TRBV6-5,TRBJ2-1,NA,CASSYSRDYRNEQFF,TGTGCCAGCAGTTACTCCCGGGACTACCGCAATGAGCAGTTCTTC
NA,TRBV7-9,TRBJ1-2,NA,CASSLGVQDGYTF,TGTGCCAGCAGCCTAGGCGTACAGGATGGCTACACCTTC
TRBD2,TRBV19,TRBJ2-7,NA,CASSTYSGRAYEQYF,TGTGCCAGTAGTACTTATAGCGGGAGGGCCTACGAGCAGTACTTC
NA,TRBV5-4,TRBJ2-1,NA,CASSPGTDYNEQFF,TGTGCCAGCAGCCCCGGGACGGACTACAATGAGCAGTTCTTC